This T cell receptor beta chain was recovered during a study of blood T cell repertoires in COVID-19. Study-wide background: Some COVID-19 samples were acute and others convalescent; all came from the United States, Italy and Spain. From T cells, B-cell-depleted T cells, or PBMCs came the material, which was cDNA or gDNA.

Trimming removed 5 bases at V and 1 base at J, with 15 bases between. Germline lookup yields CDR1 PRHDT and CDR2 FYEKMQ (reference sequence). The CDR3 is 15 amino acids. Per the study methods: Amplification of reference gene primers was used by the study to estimate nucleated cell counts. The assay was immunoSEQ multiplex PCR, and TCRdb's table has in-frame clones only and misses some. V and J calls and clone size are those listed in that table; D and trimming were worked out from the DNA. This table has some 200,000 clones, roughly nine tenths appearing once. The sequence derives from a woman aged 50 to 65 with acute or convalescent COVID-19. The sample was peripheral blood. This sequence joins TRBV13 and TRBJ2-7; D is possibly TRBD1 (5 bases). In DNA form, the CDR3 reads TGTGCCAGCAGCCCCCGGCGAGACAGTTCCTACGAGCAGTACTTC. This encodes CASSPRRDSSYEQYF.